Below, 22 T cell receptor beta chains from the same sample are listed, as sequenced in a study of T cell changes during pregnancy in multiple sclerosis. Produced via immunoSEQ multiplex PCR; TCRdb's table is partial and in-frame only. Among about 83,000 clones listed, over 90% were seen once. The specimen was peripheral blood, collected in the second trimester of pregnancy. These receptors originate from a female donor with multiple sclerosis, enrolled in a pregnancy study.

The rearrangement links TRBV11-3 to TRBJ2-2; 8 bases agree with TRBD1. Germline values: CDR1 SGHNT, CDR2 YENEEA. The V segment lost 6 bases and the J segment 5 bases; nucleotides outside the gene matches: 5. The CDR3 consists of 14 residues. The CDR3 protein is CASSSGGGTGELFF. CDR3 bases: TGTGCCAGCAGTTCAGGGGGCGGGACCGGGGAGCTGTTTTTT.

This clone was seen just once. V usage is TRBV2 and J usage is TRBJ2-7; 10 bases fit TRBD1. V was clipped by 7 bases and J by 0 bases; unmatched bases: 3. Germline values: CDR1 SNHLY, CDR2 FYNNEI. The length of the CDR3 is 14 residues. CDR3 amino acids: CASTRTGGSYEQYF. Written as DNA, the CDR3 is TGTGCCAGCACGAGGACAGGGGGCTCCTACGAGCAGTACTTC.

V usage is TRBV5-1 and J usage is TRBJ1-3; D unresolved. The V gene's germline CDR1 is SGHRS and CDR2 YFSETQ. V was clipped by 4 bases and J by 0 bases, with 14 bases between them. This CDR3 spans 16 amino acids. CDR3: CASSKDLIGSGNTIYF. CDR3 DNA sequence: TGCGCCAGCAGCAAGGACTTGATAGGCTCTGGAAACACCATATATTTT.

The CDR3 nucleotides are TGTGCCAGCAGCCGGGAGATCCTGAACACAGATACGCAGTATTTT. This codes for CASSREILNTDTQYF. The chain joins TRBV4-2 to TRBJ2-3, with D maybe TRBD2 (5 bases). CDR3 length equals 15 residues. V shed 4 bases and J shed 2 bases, with 13 bases lying between them. Germline loops: CDR1 LGHNA, CDR2 YNFKEQ.

This clone came up once. This chain joins TRBV5-1 and TRBJ2-2; no reliable D call. The germline V and J ends were trimmed by 4 bases and 4 bases, with 11 bases remaining between them. This CDR3 has 14 residues. CDR1 is SGHRS, CDR2 YFSETQ, per germline. As DNA, the CDR3 is TGCGCCAGCAGCCCCCGACAAGGCACCGGGGAGCTGTTTTTT. Protein: CASSPRQGTGELFF.

V and J are TRBV9 and TRBJ2-2; D is perhaps TRBD1 (5 bases). The CDR3 runs to 15 residues. Germline CDR1 reads SGDLS; CDR2 reads YYNGEE. V lost 4 bases to trimming and J lost 5 bases, with 15 bases between them. The CDR3 loop reads CASSQDRTYTGELFF. As DNA, the CDR3 is TGTGCCAGCAGCCAAGACAGAACGTATACCGGGGAGCTGTTTTTT. The full variable domain, in which reference TRBV9 and TRBJ2-2 provide the parts outside the CDR3, is DSGVTQTPKHLITATGQRVTLRCSPRSGDLSVYWYQQSLDQGLQFLIQYYNGEERAKGNILERFSAQQFPDLHSELNLSSLELGDSALYFCASSQDRTYTGELFFGEGSRLTVL.

J is TRBJ1-5 and V is TRBV5-5; 7 bases line up with TRBD1. CDR1 is SGHKS and CDR2 is YYEKEE in the germline V gene (reference sequence). V trimming: 3 bases; J trimming: 7 bases; junction bases outside the gene matches: 10. This CDR3 contains 15 residues. The CDR3 reads CASSSGTGARQPQHF. In DNA form, the CDR3 reads TGTGCCAGCAGCTCGGGAACAGGGGCAAGGCAGCCCCAGCATTTT.

The V and J genes are TRBV5-1 and TRBJ2-1, with 11 bases that match TRBD2. The germline V gene has CDR1 SGHRS and CDR2 YFSETQ. The V gene end was trimmed by 0 bases and the J gene end by 2 bases; junction bases not matched to a gene: 4. The CDR3 runs to 17 residues. CDR3 sequence: CASSLVPSGRPYNEQFF. In DNA form, the CDR3 reads TGCGCCAGCAGCTTGGTCCCTAGCGGGAGGCCCTACAATGAGCAGTTCTTC.

The gene calls are TRBV6-5 and TRBJ1-2, with 11 positions matching TRBD1. The V gene end was trimmed by 4 bases and the J gene end by 4 bases; junction bases not matched to a gene: 2. Germline lookup yields CDR1 MNHEY and CDR2 SVGAGI. CDR3 length equals 14 residues. CDR3 residues: CASSSDRGLYGYTF. CDR3 nucleotide sequence: TGTGCCAGCAGTTCGGACAGGGGGCTCTATGGCTACACCTTC.

V usage is TRBV9 and J usage is TRBJ2-2; 9 positions agree with TRBD1. Trimming took 5 bases from V and 6 from J; bases not matched to a gene: 2. The CDR3 runs 13 residues. The germline gives CDR1 SGDLS, CDR2 YYNGEE. Here the CDR3 reads CASRGTGPGELFF. DNA for the CDR3: TGTGCCAGCAGGGGGACAGGGCCCGGGGAGCTGTTTTTT. The full variable domain, in which reference TRBV9 and TRBJ2-2 provide the parts outside the CDR3, is DSGVTQTPKHLITATGQRVTLRCSPRSGDLSVYWYQQSLDQGLQFLIQYYNGEERAKGNILERFSAQQFPDLHSELNLSSLELGDSALYFCASRGTGPGELFFGEGSRLTVL.

A single count supports this clone. V is TRBV7-8 and J is TRBJ2-3; 9 bases are shared with TRBD2. The CDR3 covers 16 residues. V lost 1 base, J lost 2 bases, and 4 bases stayed unmatched. CDR1 SGHVS and CDR2 FQNEAQ come from the germline V gene. This chain's CDR3 is CASSLGLAGFTDTQYF. The CDR3 DNA is TGTGCCAGCAGCTTAGGGCTAGCGGGATTCACAGATACGCAGTATTTT.

The rearrangement uses TRBV11-1 and TRBJ2-3; 13 bases are shared with TRBD2. Germline loops: CDR1 SGHAT, CDR2 FQDESV (reference sequence). V shed 2 bases and J 4 bases; nucleotides not matched to a gene: 3. This CDR3 has 16 residues. The CDR3 bases are TGTGCCAGCAGCTTACTGGGACTAGCGGGATCAGATACGCAGTATTTT. Residues: CASSLLGLAGSDTQYF.

Regarding this clone: One junction end does not reproduce the germline sequence, and a read error may be involved. The chain employs TRBV7-8 and TRBJ2-1; 7 bases fit TRBD2. The CDR3 loop spans 12 amino acids. Germline V CDR1 and CDR2: SGHVS, FQNEAQ. The CDR3, as DNA: TGCGCCTGGCGGGAGTTCTACAATGAGCAGTTCTTC. As protein: CAWREFYNEQFF.

The rearrangement joins TRBV28 to TRBJ2-7; D perhaps matches TRBD1 (6 bases). Germline CDR1 and CDR2: MDHEN and SYDVKM. The CDR3 totals 15 residues. The ends were cut back, 4 bases at V and 0 bases at J, with 13 bases in the middle. The CDR3, as DNA: TGTGCCAGCAGTTCTCACAGGGAGCCCTCCTACGAGCAGTACTTC. Protein product: CASSSHREPSYEQYF.

V usage is TRBV9 and J usage is TRBJ2-1, with 7 bases fitting TRBD2. This CDR3 contains 16 residues. With V trimmed by 0 bases and J by 8 bases, 11 bases remained unmatched. Germline assignment: CDR1 SGDLS and CDR2 YYNGEE. The CDR3 DNA reads TGTGCCAGCAGCGTAGCATGGGGGGGAGCCAGAGATGAGCAGTTCTTC. This sequence encodes CASSVAWGGARDEQFF.

The genes are TRBV19 and TRBJ2-7; the match to TRBD2 covers 8 bases. Per germline, CDR1 LNHDA and CDR2 SQIVND (reference sequence). The CDR3 loop spans 15 amino acids. The V segment lost 0 bases and the J segment 3 bases; nucleotides outside the gene matches: 4. Here the CDR3 reads CASSIDQSGSYEQYF. The CDR3, as DNA: TGTGCCAGTAGTATAGATCAGAGCGGGAGCTACGAGCAGTACTTC.

This clone has only one observation. This rearrangement joins TRBV23-1 to TRBJ2-7; the match to TRBD2 covers 7 bases. TRBV23-1 carries the ORF label, with uncertain function. Trimming at V came to 0 bases and at J to 5 bases, leaving 16 bases not matched to a gene. The CDR3 extends over 18 amino acids. CDR3 residues: CASSQSSQMYSGLHEQYF. CDR3 bases: TGCGCCAGCAGTCAATCATCCCAGATGTATAGCGGGCTCCACGAGCAGTACTTC.

The chain employs TRBV5-1 and TRBJ1-4; D not certain. Germline values: CDR1 SGHRS, CDR2 YFSETQ. V was shortened by 5 bases and J by 3 bases, with 20 bases between the two germline ends. The CDR3 sequence is 17 residues long. The CDR3 bases are TGCGCCAGCAGTTTTTTAGGAATGGGCGCCCCTAATGAAAAACTGTTTTTT. Encoded protein: CASSFLGMGAPNEKLFF.

V gene TRBV9 combines with J gene TRBJ2-1, with 10 nucleotides matching TRBD1. Germline V gives CDR1 SGDLS, CDR2 YYNGEE. The CDR3 contains 15 residues. With V trimmed by 2 bases and J by 5 bases, 4 bases remained unmatched. Written as DNA, the CDR3 is TGTGCCAGCAGCGTTGGGACAGGGGCCAACAATGAGCAGTTCTTC. This sequence encodes CASSVGTGANNEQFF.

The CDR3 nucleotides read TGCGCCAGCAGCTTGGGTGTCGGGGTATCTAGCACAGATACGCAGTATTTT. This translates into CASSLGVGVSSTDTQYF. V and J are TRBV5-1 and TRBJ2-3; a possible D gene is TRBD2 (5 bases). The CDR3 has 17 amino acids. Germline lookup yields CDR1 SGHRS and CDR2 YFSETQ. V lost 0 bases, J lost 0 bases, and 14 bases lay in between.

This chain links TRBV7-3 with TRBJ2-3; TRBD1 aligns across 8 bases. There are 14 residues in the CDR3. V trimming: 3 bases; J trimming: 3 bases; junction bases outside the gene matches: 2. The V gene's germline CDR1 is SGHTA and CDR2 FQGTGA. This CDR3 reads CASSLTGVTDTQYF. For the CDR3, the DNA is TGTGCCAGCAGCTTGACAGGGGTAACAGATACGCAGTATTTT. Full variable domain (rest looked up from reference TRBV7-3 and TRBJ2-3): GAGVSQTPSNKVTEKGKYVELRCDPISGHTALYWYRQSLGQGPEFLIYFQGTGAADDSGLPNDRFFAVRPEGSVSTLKIQRTERGDSAVYLCASSLTGVTDTQYFGPGTRLTVL.

The gene calls are TRBV11-2 and TRBJ2-1; 7 positions match TRBD2. Germline CDR1 reads SGHAT; CDR2 reads FQNNGV. V shed 5 bases, J shed 8 bases, and the junction held 12 bases outside the gene matches. The CDR3 has 15 amino acids. Here the CDR3 reads CASSPERLAVDEQFF. The CDR3 coding sequence is TGTGCCAGCAGCCCCGAGCGACTAGCAGTCGATGAGCAGTTCTTC.